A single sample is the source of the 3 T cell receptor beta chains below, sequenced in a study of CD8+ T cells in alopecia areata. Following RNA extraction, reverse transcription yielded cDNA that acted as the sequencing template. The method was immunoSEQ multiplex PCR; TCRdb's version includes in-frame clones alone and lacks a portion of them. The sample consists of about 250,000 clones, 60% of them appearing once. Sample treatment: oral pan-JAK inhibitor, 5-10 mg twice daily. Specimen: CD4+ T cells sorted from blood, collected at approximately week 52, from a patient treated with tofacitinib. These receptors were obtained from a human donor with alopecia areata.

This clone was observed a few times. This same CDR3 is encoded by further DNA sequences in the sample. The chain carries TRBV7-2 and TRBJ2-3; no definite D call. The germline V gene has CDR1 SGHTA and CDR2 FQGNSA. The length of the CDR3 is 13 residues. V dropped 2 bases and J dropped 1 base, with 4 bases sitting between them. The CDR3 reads CASSLLGTDTQYF. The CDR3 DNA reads TGTGCCAGCAGCTTATTGGGCACAGATACGCAGTATTTT. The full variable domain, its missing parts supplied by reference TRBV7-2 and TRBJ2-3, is GAGVSQSPSNKVTEKGKDVELRCDPISGHTALYWYRQSLGQGLEFLIYFQGNSAPDKSGLPSDRFSAERTGGSVSTLTIQRTQQEDSAVYLCASSLLGTDTQYFGPGTRLTVL.

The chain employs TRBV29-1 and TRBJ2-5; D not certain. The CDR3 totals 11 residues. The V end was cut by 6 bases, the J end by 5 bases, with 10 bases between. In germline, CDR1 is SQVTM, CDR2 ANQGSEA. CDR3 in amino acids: CSVSQVETQYF. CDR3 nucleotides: TGCAGCGTATCTCAGGTGGAGACCCAGTACTTC.

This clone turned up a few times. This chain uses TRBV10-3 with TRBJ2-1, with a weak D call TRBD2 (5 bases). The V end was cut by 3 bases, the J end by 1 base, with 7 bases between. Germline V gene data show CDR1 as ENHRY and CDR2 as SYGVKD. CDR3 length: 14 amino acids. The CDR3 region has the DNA TGTGCCATCAGTGACTCGGGGTCCTACAATGAGCAGTTCTTC. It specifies CAISDSGSYNEQFF.